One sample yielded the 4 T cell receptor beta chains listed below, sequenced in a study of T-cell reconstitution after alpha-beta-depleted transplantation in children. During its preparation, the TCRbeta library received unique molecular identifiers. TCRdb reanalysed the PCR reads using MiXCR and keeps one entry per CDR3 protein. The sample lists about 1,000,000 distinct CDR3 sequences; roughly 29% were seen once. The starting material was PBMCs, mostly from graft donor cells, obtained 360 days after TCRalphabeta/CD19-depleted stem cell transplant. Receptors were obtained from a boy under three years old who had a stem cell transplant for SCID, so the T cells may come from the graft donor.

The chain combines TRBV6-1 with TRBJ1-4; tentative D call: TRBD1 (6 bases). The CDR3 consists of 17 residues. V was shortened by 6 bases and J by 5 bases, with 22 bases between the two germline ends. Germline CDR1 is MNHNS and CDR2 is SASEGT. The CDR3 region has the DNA TGTGCCAGCAGCCGACCCTGGGGGGGCTTAGGGAATGAAAAACTGTTTTTT. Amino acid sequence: CASSRPWGGLGNEKLFF.

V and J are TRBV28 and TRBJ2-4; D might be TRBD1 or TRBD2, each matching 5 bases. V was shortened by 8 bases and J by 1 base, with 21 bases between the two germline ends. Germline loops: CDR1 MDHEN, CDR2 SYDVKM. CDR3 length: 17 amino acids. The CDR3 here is CASRPQRVGVAKNIQYF. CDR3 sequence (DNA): TGTGCCAGCCGCCCTCAGAGGGTAGGGGTGGCCAAAAACATTCAGTACTTC. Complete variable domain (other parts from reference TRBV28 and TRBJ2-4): DVKVTQSSRYLVKRTGEKVFLECVQDMDHENMFWYRQDPGLGLRLIYFSYDVKMKEKGDIPEGYSVSREKKERFSLILESASTNQTSMYLCASRPQRVGVAKNIQYFGAGTRLSVL.

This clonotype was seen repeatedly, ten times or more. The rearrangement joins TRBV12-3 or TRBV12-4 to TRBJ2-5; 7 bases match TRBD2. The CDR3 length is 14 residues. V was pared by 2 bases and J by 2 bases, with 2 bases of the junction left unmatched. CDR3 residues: CASSLLAVQETQYF. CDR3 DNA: TGTGCCAGCAGTTTACTAGCGGTACAAGAGACCCAGTACTTC.

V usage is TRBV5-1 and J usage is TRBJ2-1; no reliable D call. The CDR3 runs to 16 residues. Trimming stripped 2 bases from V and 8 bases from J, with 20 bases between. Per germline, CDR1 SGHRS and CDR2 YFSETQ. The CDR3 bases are TGCGCCAGCAGCTTATCTCCGGGCAGGCGTCGGGATGAGCAGTTCTTC. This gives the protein CASSLSPGRRRDEQFF.